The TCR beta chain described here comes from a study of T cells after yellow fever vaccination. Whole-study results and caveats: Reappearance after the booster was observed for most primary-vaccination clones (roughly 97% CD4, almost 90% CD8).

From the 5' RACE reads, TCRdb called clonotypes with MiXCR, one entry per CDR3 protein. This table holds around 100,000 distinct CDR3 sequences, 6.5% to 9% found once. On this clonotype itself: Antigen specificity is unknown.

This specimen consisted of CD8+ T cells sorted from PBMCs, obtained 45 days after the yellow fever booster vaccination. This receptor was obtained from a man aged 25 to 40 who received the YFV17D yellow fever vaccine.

CDR3 amino acids: CATSRVTGSADTQYF. The CDR3 region has the DNA TGTGCCACCAGCAGAGTAACGGGGAGTGCAGATACGCAGTATTTT. The chain links TRBV15 to TRBJ2-3; the D gene is possibly TRBD2 (5 bases). The V end lost 1 base, the J end lost 4 bases, and 12 bases lay between the germline ends. CDR3 length: 15 amino acids. Looked up from germline, CDR1 is LNHNV and CDR2 is YYDKDF (reference sequence).